This TCR beta chain was retrieved from a study of shared clonotypes between healthy human individuals. At the level of the study: Contributing individuals were two females and a few males aged 18 to 49.

Source study methods: Filtering differed for immunoSEQ, which gave only junction sequences without quality scores. Sequencing was performed with immunoSEQ multiplex PCR; in TCRdb, only in-frame clones are kept and a portion is missing. Clone size and V and J calls were adopted from that table, with D and trimming inferred from the DNA. The sample has more than 2 million clones; roughly 95% are singletons. The CDR3 runs to 16 residues. The ends lost 4 bases at V and 3 bases at J; junction bases unmatched: 9. Germline V lookup: CDR1 SGHTS, CDR2 YDEGEE. Naive CD8 cells were CD45RO-negative, positively selected for CCR7, excluding terminally differentiated effector memory CD45RA+ cells.

The sequenced sample was naive CD8+ T cells from PBMCs. This chain connects TRBV5-8 to TRBJ2-7; 11 nucleotides match TRBD2. This clonotype originated in a man between 18 and 35 years old in good health. Some clones in this sample may be carry-over from other donors' samples. This CDR3 is CASSPKGLAVFYEQYF. DNA for the CDR3: TGTGCCAGCAGCCCAAAGGGACTAGCGGTTTTCTACGAGCAGTACTTC.